Sequencing of this TCR beta chain was carried out in a study of blood T cell repertoires in COVID-19. Some clones are missing from TCRdb's copy, which holds only in-frame ones; the method was immunoSEQ multiplex PCR. The table has around 310,000 clones, about 91% seen once. V was clipped by 7 bases and J by 2 bases, with 11 bases between them. The CDR3 runs to 13 residues. The germline V gene has CDR1 SGDLS and CDR2 YYNGEE. The V and J genes are TRBV9 and TRBJ2-3; possibly TRBD1 for D (6 bases). Sequencing was carried out using PBMCs or T cells enriched from blood (not recorded which). This sequence was found in a woman in her thirties or forties who had recovered from COVID-19. This CDR3 reads CASRRDNTDTQYF. Written as DNA, the CDR3 is TGTGCCAGCCGCCGGGACAACACAGATACGCAGTATTTT.